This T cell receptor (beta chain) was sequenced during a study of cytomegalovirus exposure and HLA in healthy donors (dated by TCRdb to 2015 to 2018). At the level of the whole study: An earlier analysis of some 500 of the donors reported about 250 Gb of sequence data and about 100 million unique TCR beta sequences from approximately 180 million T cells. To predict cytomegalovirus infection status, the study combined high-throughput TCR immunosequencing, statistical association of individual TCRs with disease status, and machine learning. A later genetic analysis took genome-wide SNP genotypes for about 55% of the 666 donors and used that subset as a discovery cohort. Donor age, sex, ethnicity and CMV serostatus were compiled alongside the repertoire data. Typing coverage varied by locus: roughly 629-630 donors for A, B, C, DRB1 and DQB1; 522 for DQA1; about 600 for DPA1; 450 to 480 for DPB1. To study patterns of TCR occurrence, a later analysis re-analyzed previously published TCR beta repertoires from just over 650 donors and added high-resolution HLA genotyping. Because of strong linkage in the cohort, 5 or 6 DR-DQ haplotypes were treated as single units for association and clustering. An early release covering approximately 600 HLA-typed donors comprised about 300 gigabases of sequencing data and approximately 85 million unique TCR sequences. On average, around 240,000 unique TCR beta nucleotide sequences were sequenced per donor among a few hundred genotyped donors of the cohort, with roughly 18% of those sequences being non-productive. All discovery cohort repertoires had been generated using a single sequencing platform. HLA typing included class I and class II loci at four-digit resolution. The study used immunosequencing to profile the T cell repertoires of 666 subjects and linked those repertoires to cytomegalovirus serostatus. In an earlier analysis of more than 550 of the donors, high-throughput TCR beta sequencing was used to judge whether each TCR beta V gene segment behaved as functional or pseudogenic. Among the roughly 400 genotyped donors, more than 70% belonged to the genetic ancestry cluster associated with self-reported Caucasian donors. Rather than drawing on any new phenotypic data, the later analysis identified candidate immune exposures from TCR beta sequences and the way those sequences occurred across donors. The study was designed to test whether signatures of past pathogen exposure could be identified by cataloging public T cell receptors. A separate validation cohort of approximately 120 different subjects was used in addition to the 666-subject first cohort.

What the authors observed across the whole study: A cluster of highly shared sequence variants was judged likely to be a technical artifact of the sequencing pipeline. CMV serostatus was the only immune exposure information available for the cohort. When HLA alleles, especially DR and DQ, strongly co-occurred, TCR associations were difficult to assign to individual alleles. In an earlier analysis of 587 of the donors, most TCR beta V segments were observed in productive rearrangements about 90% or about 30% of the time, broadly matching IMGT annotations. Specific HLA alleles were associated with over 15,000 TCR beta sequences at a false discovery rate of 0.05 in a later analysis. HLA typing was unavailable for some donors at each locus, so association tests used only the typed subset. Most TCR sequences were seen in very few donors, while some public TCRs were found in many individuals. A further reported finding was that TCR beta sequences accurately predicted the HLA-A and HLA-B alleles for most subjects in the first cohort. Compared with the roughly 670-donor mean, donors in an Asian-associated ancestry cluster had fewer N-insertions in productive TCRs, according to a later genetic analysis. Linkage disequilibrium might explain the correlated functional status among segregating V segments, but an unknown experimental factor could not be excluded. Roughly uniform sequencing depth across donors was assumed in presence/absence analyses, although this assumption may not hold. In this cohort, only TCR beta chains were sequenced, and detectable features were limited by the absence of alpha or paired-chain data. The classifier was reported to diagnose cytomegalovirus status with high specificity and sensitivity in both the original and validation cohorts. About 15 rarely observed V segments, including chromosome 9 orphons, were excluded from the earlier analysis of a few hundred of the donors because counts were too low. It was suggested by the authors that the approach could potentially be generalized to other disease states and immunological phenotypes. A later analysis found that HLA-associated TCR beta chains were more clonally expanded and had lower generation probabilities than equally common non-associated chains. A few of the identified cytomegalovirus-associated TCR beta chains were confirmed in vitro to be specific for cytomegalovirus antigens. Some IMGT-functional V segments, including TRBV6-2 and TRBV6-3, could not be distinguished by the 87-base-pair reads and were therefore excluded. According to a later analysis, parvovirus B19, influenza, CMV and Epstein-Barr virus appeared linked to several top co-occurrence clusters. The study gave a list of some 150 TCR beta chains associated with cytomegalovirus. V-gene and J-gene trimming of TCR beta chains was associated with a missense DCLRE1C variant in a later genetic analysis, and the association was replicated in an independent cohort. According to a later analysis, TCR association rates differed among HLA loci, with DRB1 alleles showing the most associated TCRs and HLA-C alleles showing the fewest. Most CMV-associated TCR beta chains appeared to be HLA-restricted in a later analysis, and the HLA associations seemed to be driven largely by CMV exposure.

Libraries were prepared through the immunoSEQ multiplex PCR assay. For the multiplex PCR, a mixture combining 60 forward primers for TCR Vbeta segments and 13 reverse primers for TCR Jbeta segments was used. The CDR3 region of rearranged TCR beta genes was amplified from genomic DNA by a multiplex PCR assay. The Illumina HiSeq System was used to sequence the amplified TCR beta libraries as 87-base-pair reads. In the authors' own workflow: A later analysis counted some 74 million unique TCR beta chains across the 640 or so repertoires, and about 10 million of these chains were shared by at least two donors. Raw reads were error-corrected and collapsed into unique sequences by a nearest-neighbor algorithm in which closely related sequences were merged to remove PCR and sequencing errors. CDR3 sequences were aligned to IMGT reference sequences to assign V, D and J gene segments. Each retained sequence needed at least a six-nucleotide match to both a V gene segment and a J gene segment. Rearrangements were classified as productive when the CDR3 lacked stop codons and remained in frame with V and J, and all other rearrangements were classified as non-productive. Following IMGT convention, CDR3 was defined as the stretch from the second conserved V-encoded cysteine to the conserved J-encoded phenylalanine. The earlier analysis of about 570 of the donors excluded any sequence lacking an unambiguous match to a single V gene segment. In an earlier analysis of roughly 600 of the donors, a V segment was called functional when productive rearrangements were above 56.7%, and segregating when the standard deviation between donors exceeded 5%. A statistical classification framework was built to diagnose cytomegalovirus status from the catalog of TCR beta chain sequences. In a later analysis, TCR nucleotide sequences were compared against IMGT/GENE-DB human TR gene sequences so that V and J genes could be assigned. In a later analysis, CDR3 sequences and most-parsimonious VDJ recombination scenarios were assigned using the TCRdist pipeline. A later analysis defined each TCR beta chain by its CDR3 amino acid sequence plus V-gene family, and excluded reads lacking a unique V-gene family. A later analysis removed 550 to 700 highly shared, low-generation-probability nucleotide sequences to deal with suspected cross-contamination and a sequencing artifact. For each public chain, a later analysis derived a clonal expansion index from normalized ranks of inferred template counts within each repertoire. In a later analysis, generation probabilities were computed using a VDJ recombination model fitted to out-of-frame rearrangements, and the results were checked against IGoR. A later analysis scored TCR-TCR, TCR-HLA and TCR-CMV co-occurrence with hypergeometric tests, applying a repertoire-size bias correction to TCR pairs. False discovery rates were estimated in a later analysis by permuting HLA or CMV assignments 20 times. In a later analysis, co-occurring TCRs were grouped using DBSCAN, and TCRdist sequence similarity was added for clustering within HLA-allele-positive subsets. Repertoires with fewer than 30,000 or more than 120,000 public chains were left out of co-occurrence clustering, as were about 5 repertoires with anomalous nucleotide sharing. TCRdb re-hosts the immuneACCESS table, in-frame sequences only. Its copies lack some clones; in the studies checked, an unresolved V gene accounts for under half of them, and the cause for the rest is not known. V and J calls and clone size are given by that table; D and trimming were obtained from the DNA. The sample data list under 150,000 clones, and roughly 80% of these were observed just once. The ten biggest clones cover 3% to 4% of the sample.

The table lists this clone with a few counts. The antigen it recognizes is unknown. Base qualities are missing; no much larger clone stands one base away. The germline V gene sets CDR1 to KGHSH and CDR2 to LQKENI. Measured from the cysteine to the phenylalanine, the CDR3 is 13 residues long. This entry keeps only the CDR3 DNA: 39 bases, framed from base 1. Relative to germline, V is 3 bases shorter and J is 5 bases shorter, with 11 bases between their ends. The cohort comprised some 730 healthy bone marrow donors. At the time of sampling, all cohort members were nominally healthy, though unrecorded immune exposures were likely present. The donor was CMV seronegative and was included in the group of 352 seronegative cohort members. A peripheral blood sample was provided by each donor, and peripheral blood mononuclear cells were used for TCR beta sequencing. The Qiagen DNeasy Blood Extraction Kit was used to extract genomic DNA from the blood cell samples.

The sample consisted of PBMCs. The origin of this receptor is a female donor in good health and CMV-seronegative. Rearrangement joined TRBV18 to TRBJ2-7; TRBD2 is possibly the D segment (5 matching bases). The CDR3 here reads CASSPNGVNEQYF. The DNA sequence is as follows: TGTGCCAGCTCACCCAACGGGGTTAACGAGCAGTACTTC.